This T cell receptor (beta chain) stems from a study of regulatory dendritic cells for organ transplantation. Libraries were prepared by immunoSEQ multiplex PCR; TCRdb keeps only in-frame clonotypes and omits some of them. This sample carries fewer than 25,000 clones, 65% to 90% of them seen once, and the ten largest clones take just over 0.25%. V was pared by 1 base and J by 6 bases, with 12 bases between. The CDR3 is 15 residues long. Germline V gene data show CDR1 as SGHTA and CDR2 as FQGNSA. CFSE-labeled sorted T cells met regulatory or mature dendritic cells for around five days. Naive CD45RA+ and memory CD45RO+ CD4+ or CD8+ T cells were FACS-sorted. As regards this clone: Its antigen is still unknown.

Study-wide findings and caveats: Between individuals, the alloreactive memory CD8+ T cell pool differed considerably.

The TCR sequence derives from a human donor in good health. The genes are TRBV7-2 and TRBJ1-4; D ambiguous. The sequencing input was naive CD4+ T cells from blood cultured with dendritic cells. Subset denoted: CD45RA+ naive T cells. CDR3 in amino acids: CASSLGISQDEKLFF. The CDR3 DNA is TGTGCCAGCAGCTTAGGAATTTCACAAGATGAAAAACTGTTTTTT.